This T cell receptor beta chain is drawn from a study of cytomegalovirus exposure and HLA in healthy donors. It was with 60 Vbeta and 13 Jbeta primers that the PCR ran. Repertoires were generated with immunoSEQ multiplex PCR, while TCRdb's copy carries only in-frame clones and drops some. The sample lists about 180,000 clones, 75% to 85% seen once, with 4% to 5% in the top ten. V was trimmed by 9 bases and J by 6 bases, leaving 15 bases between them. The germline V gene encodes CDR1 MNHEY and CDR2 SVGAGI. The CDR3 contains 14 residues. The sample consisted of PBMCs. The rearrangement links TRBV6-5 to TRBJ1-6; D call uncertain. The sequence was collected from a woman under 30 in good health and CMV-seropositive. The CDR3 reads CASRDRSPNSPLHF. The CDR3 nucleotides are TGTGCCAGTAGAGACCGGAGCCCTAATTCACCCCTCCACTTT.